This T cell receptor beta chain is from a study of STAT5B mutations in CD4+ large granular lymphocyte leukemia. Produced via immunoSEQ multiplex PCR; TCRdb's table is partial and in-frame only. The repertoire has more than 30,000 clones, about 89% of them found once; the top ten carry 0.41%. The V gene's germline CDR1 is SGHVS and CDR2 FQNEAQ. CDR3 length equals 18 residues. V was pared by 1 base and J by 0 bases, with 16 bases between. The chain links TRBV7-8 to TRBJ2-4, with D perhaps TRBD1 (5 bases). The receptor comes from a human donor in good health. Sequenced sample: CD4+ T cells from blood buffy coats. CDR3 protein: CASSLETVGSLAKNIQYF. CDR3 nucleotides: TGTGCCAGCAGCTTAGAGACAGTAGGTAGCCTAGCCAAAAACATTCAGTACTTC.